These 18 T cell receptor beta chains originate from one sample sequenced in a study of beta chain features in type 1 diabetes. The isolated RNA, all of it, was reverse transcribed, so expressed TCRB transcripts were what got sequenced. Repertoires were generated with immunoSEQ multiplex PCR, while TCRdb's copy carries only in-frame clones and drops some. The repertoire holds under 450,000 clones, with over 13% as singletons. Sequencing was performed on naive CD4+ T cells from blood. The receptor source for this set is a young woman in good health.

The V gene is TRBV5-4, the J gene TRBJ2-1; D not certain. Germline values: CDR1 SGHNT, CDR2 YYREEE (reference sequence). The CDR3 length is 13 residues. V was clipped by 2 bases and J by 6 bases, with 9 bases between them. This CDR3 is CASSFAPGNEQFF. CDR3 coding DNA: TGTGCCAGCAGCTTCGCCCCAGGCAATGAGCAGTTCTTC. Full variable domain (outside the CDR3, taken from reference TRBV5-4 and TRBJ2-1): ETGVTQSPTHLIKTRGQQVTLRCSSQSGHNTVSWYQQALGQGPQFIFQYYREEENGRGNFPPRFSGLQFPNYSSELNVNALELDDSALYLCASSFAPGNEQFFGPGTRLTVL.

This sequence joins TRBV7-9 and TRBJ2-7, with TRBD1 matching over 11 bases. This CDR3 spans 14 amino acids. Unmatched junction bases numbered 2, after V lost 5 bases and J lost 2 bases. The V gene's germline CDR1 is SEHNR and CDR2 FQNEAQ (reference sequence). CDR3 DNA: TGTGCCAGCAGCCCGGGACAGGGGGCCTACGAGCAGTACTTC. This gives the protein CASSPGQGAYEQYF. The whole variable domain, remainder taken from reference TRBV7-9 and TRBJ2-7, is DTGVSQNPRHKITKRGQNVTFRCDPISEHNRLYWYRQTLGQGPEFLTYFQNEAQLEKSRLLSDRFSAERPKGSFSTLEIQRTEQGDSAMYLCASSPGQGAYEQYFGPGTRLTVT.

The chain carries TRBV7-2 and TRBJ2-3; 10 nucleotides line up with TRBD2. This CDR3 has 13 residues. Germline CDR1 reads SGHTA; CDR2 reads FQGNSA. With V trimmed by 8 bases and J by 8 bases, 7 bases remained unmatched. The CDR3 region has the DNA TGTGCCAGCGCCCCAGCGGGAGGGCCTACGCAGTATTTT. The encoded protein is CASAPAGGPTQYF.

This clone was detected only a few times. Other nucleotide sequences in the sample specify the same CDR3. V and J are TRBV9 and TRBJ2-5; D perhaps matches TRBD1 (5 bases). The V gene's germline CDR1 is SGDLS and CDR2 YYNGEE. The CDR3 is 12 amino acids. Trimming stripped 3 bases from V and 5 bases from J, with 8 bases between. The CDR3 region has the DNA TGTGCCAGCAGCGCAGGGTGGGAGACCCAGTACTTC. Protein: CASSAGWETQYF.

The chain carries TRBV30 and TRBJ2-7; 7 bases are shared with TRBD2. Per germline, CDR1 GTSNPN and CDR2 SVGIG (reference sequence). The CDR3 has 14 residues. With 2 bases clipped from V and 2 bases from J, the junction kept 6 bases outside the gene matches. CDR3 region: CAWSSGGSTYEQYF. The CDR3 DNA reads TGTGCCTGGAGTTCGGGCGGGAGTACCTACGAGCAGTACTTC.

The sample holds a few counts of this clone. The chain combines TRBV9 with TRBJ1-5, with 9 bases that match TRBD1. Germline V gives CDR1 SGDLS, CDR2 YYNGEE. Trimming cost V 0 bases and J 6 bases; bases outside gene matches: 4. The CDR3 spans 15 residues. DNA of the CDR3: TGTGCCAGCAGCGTAGGGGACAGGGTGATTCAGCCCCAGCATTTT. The encoded protein is CASSVGDRVIQPQHF.

V gene TRBV13 combines with J gene TRBJ2-3; 15 nucleotides align to TRBD2. V lost 4 bases to trimming and J lost 4 bases; unmatched junction nucleotides: 0. CDR1 is PRHDT and CDR2 is FYEKMQ in the germline V gene (reference sequence). The CDR3 spans 15 residues. The CDR3 coding sequence is TGTGCCAGCAGCTGGACTAGCGGGAGGGCAGATACGCAGTATTTT. Translation: CASSWTSGRADTQYF.

The chain has TRBV9 and TRBJ2-7; 9 positions agree with TRBD1. The CDR3 contains 15 residues. CDR1 is SGDLS and CDR2 is YYNGEE in the germline V gene. Trimming cost V 4 bases and J 7 bases; bases outside gene matches: 12. CDR3 in DNA: TGTGCCAGCAGCATCGGTCAGGACAGGGGCGGGGAGCAGTACTTC. Protein product: CASSIGQDRGGEQYF.

This chain uses TRBV15 with TRBJ1-5, with TRBD1 as a possible D gene (6 bases). The CDR3 totals 15 residues. Germline CDR1 is LNHNV and CDR2 is YYDKDF (reference sequence). V lost 3 bases and J lost 7, with 16 bases in between. For the CDR3, the DNA is TGTGCCACCAGCAGCGGACAGCTATTCGGGCAGCCCCAGCATTTT. Translated, it gives CATSSGQLFGQPQHF.

This clone has only a few counts. The chain carries TRBV9 and TRBJ2-1; 7 nucleotides align to TRBD1. Germline V gene lookup returns CDR1 SGDLS and CDR2 YYNGEE. This CDR3 is built from 15 residues. With 4 bases clipped from V and 0 bases from J, the junction kept 4 bases outside the gene matches. The CDR3 DNA follows: TGTGCCAGCAGCTTGGGGGACAGCTCCTACAATGAGCAGTTCTTC. This gives the protein CASSLGDSSYNEQFF.

CDR3 amino acids: CASSTRTKSGWETQYF. The CDR3 nucleotides are TGTGCCAGCAGTACCAGGACGAAATCAGGGTGGGAGACCCAGTACTTC. The rearrangement joins TRBV6-6 to TRBJ2-5, with a possible D match to TRBD1 (5 bases). Germline V gene data show CDR1 as MNHNY and CDR2 as SVGAGI (reference sequence). V was trimmed by 5 bases and J by 5 bases, leaving 21 bases between them. CDR3 size: 16 residues.

The chain has TRBV19 and TRBJ2-7; 12 bases align to TRBD1. This CDR3 is 14 amino acids long. Germline trimming cut 7 bases from V and 5 bases from J; bases unmatched to any gene: 6. Germline CDR1 is LNHDA and CDR2 is SQIVND (reference sequence). CDR3 in DNA: TGTGCCAGTATGTCGGGACAGGGGGCAGACGAGCAGTACTTC. It translates to CASMSGQGADEQYF.

The chain is built from TRBV5-1 and TRBJ2-3; TRBD2 is a possible D gene (5 bases). With 2 bases removed from V and 6 bases from J, the gap between germline ends came to 13 bases. The CDR3 consists of 14 residues. The germline V gene has CDR1 SGHRS and CDR2 YFSETQ. CDR3 loop: CASSFGLASDTQYF. In nucleotides, the CDR3 is TGCGCCAGCAGCTTTGGGCTAGCATCTGATACGCAGTATTTT.

This chain joins TRBV2 and TRBJ2-5; 7 bases map to TRBD2. In germline, CDR1 is SNHLY, CDR2 FYNNEI. V lost 11 bases and J lost 4; bases outside the gene matches: 10. The CDR3 has 13 amino acids. DNA of the CDR3: TGTGCCTCAGGGAAGGGGAGGGGAGAGACCCAGTACTTC. It codes for CASGKGRGETQYF. The entire variable domain, with the rest obtained from reference TRBV2 and TRBJ2-5, is as follows: EPEVTQTPSHQVTQMGQEVILRCVPISNHLYFYWYRQILGQKVEFLVSFYNNEISEKSEIFDDQFSVERPDGSNFTLKIRSTKLEDSAMYFCASGKGRGETQYFGPGTRLLVL.

The chain recombines TRBV2 with TRBJ1-5; no firm D call. Trimming shortened V by 1 base and J by 2 bases, and 12 bases separated the two germline ends. The CDR3 consists of 16 residues. Per germline, CDR1 SNHLY and CDR2 FYNNEI. The CDR3 nucleotides are TGTGCCAGCAGTGAAGTCAGGTCGGTAGGCAATCAGCCCCAGCATTTT. It yields the protein CASSEVRSVGNQPQHF.

The rearrangement joins TRBV5-1 to TRBJ2-6, with D hard to call. Trimming removed 2 bases at V and 3 bases at J, with 12 bases between. CDR3 length: 16 residues. Looked up from germline, CDR1 is SGHRS and CDR2 is YFSETQ. The CDR3, as DNA: TGCGCCAGCAGCTTTGGTCGAACAAATGGGGCCAACGTCCTGACTTTC. This translates into CASSFGRTNGANVLTF.

The rearrangement joins TRBV9 to TRBJ2-2; unclear D gene. The CDR3 spans 16 residues. The V gene's germline CDR1 is SGDLS and CDR2 YYNGEE. The ends were cut back, 1 base at V and 2 bases at J, with 12 bases in the middle. The DNA for the CDR3 is TGTGCCAGCAGCGTATTGGCGGCTGCCAACACCGGGGAGCTGTTTTTT. It is translated as CASSVLAAANTGELFF.

This chain uses TRBV11-2 with TRBJ2-5, with TRBD1 as a possible D gene (5 bases). Germline loops: CDR1 SGHAT, CDR2 FQNNGV. CDR3 length equals 15 residues. With 2 bases removed from V and 1 base from J, the gap between germline ends came to 11 bases. In nucleotides, the CDR3 is TGTGCCAGCAGCTTAATGGGGCAGTCCCAAGAGACCCAGTACTTC. Its translation: CASSLMGQSQETQYF.